The following is a TCR beta chain sequence with its context. What this receptor recognizes is not known. No clone much larger than this one lies a single base away; base qualities are absent. These data are taken from a study of cytomegalovirus exposure and HLA in healthy donors (dated by TCRdb to about 2017). For the study in its entirety: An earlier analysis of under 600 of the donors reported approximately 300 Gb of sequence data and more than 90 million unique TCR beta sequences from 150 million to 200 million T cells. To study patterns of TCR occurrence, a later analysis re-analyzed previously published TCR beta repertoires from 600 to 750 donors and added high-resolution HLA genotyping. HLA typing covered class I and class II loci at four-digit resolution. A later genetic analysis used genome-wide SNP genotypes for about 55% of the 666 donors, treating that subset as a discovery cohort. The study aimed to test whether cataloging public T cell receptors could reveal signatures of past pathogen exposure. The later analysis used no new phenotypic data to find candidate immune exposures, relying instead on TCR beta sequences and their occurrence across donors. The genetic ancestry cluster associated with self-reported Caucasian donors included roughly four fifths of the roughly 400 genotyped donors. An earlier analysis of several hundred of the donors used high-throughput TCR beta sequencing to judge whether each TCR beta V gene segment behaved as functional or pseudogenic. Approximately 300 gigabases of sequencing data and tens of millions of unique TCR sequences were included in an early release covering several hundred HLA-typed donors. Roughly five DR-DQ haplotypes were treated as single units for association and clustering because of strong linkage in the cohort. Every repertoire in the discovery cohort had been generated on one and the same sequencing platform. Typing coverage differed by locus: A, B, C, DRB1 and DQB1 were typed in about 620-630 donors, DQA1 in about 500, DPA1 in approximately 600, and DPB1 in 450 to 490. The study used immunosequencing to profile the T cell repertoires of around 600 subjects and linked those repertoires to cytomegalovirus serostatus. Donor age, sex, ethnicity and CMV serostatus were compiled together with the repertoire data. A separate validation cohort of approximately 120 different subjects was used in addition to the approximately 640-subject first cohort. The study combined high-throughput TCR immunosequencing, statistical association of individual TCRs with disease status, and machine learning to predict cytomegalovirus infection status. Among some 410 genotyped donors of the cohort, an average of around 220,000 unique TCR beta nucleotide sequences was sequenced per donor, of which roughly 18% were non-productive. Paper-wide results and their limitations: The authors suggested that the approach could potentially be extended to other disease states and immunological phenotypes. Assigning TCR associations to individual alleles was difficult when HLA alleles, especially DR and DQ, strongly co-occurred. In an earlier analysis of under 600 of the donors, most TCR beta V segments were observed in productive rearrangements about 90% or about 30% of the time, broadly matching IMGT annotations. Compared with the approximately 700-donor mean, donors in an Asian-associated ancestry cluster had fewer N-insertions in productive TCRs, according to a later genetic analysis. For the cohort, immune exposure information was limited to CMV serostatus. An association between a missense DCLRE1C variant and V-gene and J-gene trimming of TCR beta chains was found in a later genetic analysis and replicated in an independent cohort. HLA typing was unavailable for some donors at each locus, so association tests used only the typed subset. The sequencing pipeline was judged likely to have produced a cluster of highly shared sequence variants as a technical artifact. The earlier analysis of approximately 560 of the donors excluded approximately 15 rarely observed V segments, including chromosome 9 orphons, because counts were too low. Three of the identified cytomegalovirus-associated TCR beta chains were confirmed in vitro to be specific for cytomegalovirus antigens. Roughly uniform sequencing depth across donors was assumed in presence/absence analyses, although this assumption may not hold. Specific HLA alleles were associated with 15,000 to 20,000 TCR beta sequences at a false discovery rate of 0.05 in a later analysis. This cohort had only TCR beta chains sequenced, and the lack of alpha or paired-chain data limited which features could be detected. A later analysis reported that several top co-occurrence clusters appeared linked to parvovirus B19, influenza, CMV and Epstein-Barr virus. Some IMGT-functional V segments, including TRBV6-2 and TRBV6-3, could not be distinguished by the 87-base-pair reads and were therefore excluded. In both the original and validation cohorts, the classifier was reported to diagnose cytomegalovirus status with high specificity and sensitivity. A further reported finding was that TCR beta sequences accurately predicted the HLA-A and HLA-B alleles for most subjects in the first cohort. Compared with equally common non-associated chains, HLA-associated TCR beta chains in a later analysis were more clonally expanded and had lower generation probabilities. In a later analysis, TCR association rates were found to vary across HLA loci, with the most associated TCRs seen for DRB1 alleles and the fewest for HLA-C alleles. Most TCR sequences were seen in very few donors, while some public TCRs were found in many individuals. Linkage disequilibrium might explain the correlated functional status among segregating V segments, but an unknown experimental factor could not be excluded. In a later analysis, most CMV-associated TCR beta chains were found to appear HLA-restricted, with HLA associations seemingly driven largely by CMV exposure. A total of 164 TCR beta chains were listed by the study as associated with cytomegalovirus.

The junction shows trimming of 6 bases on V and 9 bases on J, plus 17 bases between the germline ends. From its cysteine to its phenylalanine, the CDR3 spans 13 amino acids. The read is trimmed to its CDR3 DNA, 39 bases read in frame from base 1. The germline V gene provides CDR1 MNHEY and CDR2 SVGAGI. The cohort was made up of under 800 healthy bone marrow donors. Cohort members were all nominally healthy when sampled, although unrecorded immune exposures were likely present. The donor was CMV seronegative and belonged to the group of more than 300 seronegative cohort members. A peripheral blood sample was provided by each donor, and peripheral blood mononuclear cells were used for TCR beta sequencing. Genomic DNA was extracted from the blood cell samples with the Qiagen DNeasy Blood Extraction Kit. The method was the immunoSEQ multiplex PCR assay. For the multiplex PCR, a mixture combining 60 forward primers for TCR Vbeta segments and 13 reverse primers for TCR Jbeta segments was used. Amplification of the CDR3 region of rearranged TCR beta genes was performed with a multiplex PCR assay on genomic DNA. The amplified TCR beta libraries were sequenced on the Illumina HiSeq System as 87-base-pair reads. In the paper's pipeline: In a later analysis, tens of millions of unique TCR beta chains were counted across the approximately 640 repertoires, and approximately 9.9 million of these chains were shared by at least two donors. A nearest-neighbor algorithm error-corrected the raw reads and collapsed the reads into unique sequences, merging closely related sequences to remove PCR and sequencing errors. V, D and J gene segments were assigned by aligning CDR3 sequences to IMGT reference sequences. For a sequence to be retained, a match of at least six nucleotides was required to both a V gene segment and a J gene segment. A rearrangement was called productive if the CDR3 had no stop codons and remained in frame with V and J, and every other rearrangement was called non-productive. Following IMGT convention, CDR3 was defined as the stretch from the second conserved V-encoded cysteine to the conserved J-encoded phenylalanine. In an earlier analysis of around 640 of the donors, sequences lacking an unambiguous match to a single V gene segment were excluded. An earlier analysis of several hundred of the donors called V segments functional above 56.7% productive rearrangements and segregating when the between-donor standard deviation exceeded 5%. A statistical classification framework was developed to diagnose cytomegalovirus status using the catalog of TCR beta chain sequences. In a later analysis, V and J genes were assigned by comparing TCR nucleotide sequences against IMGT/GENE-DB human TR gene sequences. A later analysis assigned CDR3 sequences and most-parsimonious VDJ recombination scenarios with the TCRdist pipeline. A later analysis defined each TCR beta chain by its CDR3 amino acid sequence plus V-gene family, and excluded reads lacking a unique V-gene family. To address suspected cross-contamination and a sequencing artifact, a later analysis removed 592 highly shared, low-generation-probability nucleotide sequences. A later analysis calculated a clonal expansion index for each public chain from normalized within-repertoire ranks of inferred template counts. In a later analysis, generation probabilities were computed with a VDJ recombination model fitted to out-of-frame rearrangements, and the resulting probabilities were checked against IGoR. In a later analysis, hypergeometric tests were used to score TCR-TCR, TCR-HLA and TCR-CMV co-occurrence, with a repertoire-size bias correction applied to TCR pairs. To estimate false discovery rates, a later analysis permuted the HLA or CMV assignments 20 times. In a later analysis, co-occurring TCRs were grouped with DBSCAN, and TCRdist sequence similarity was added when clustering was performed within HLA-allele-positive subsets. For co-occurrence clustering, repertoires with fewer than 30,000 or more than 120,000 public chains were excluded, along with roughly 5 repertoires with anomalous nucleotide sharing. TCRdb took this table from immuneACCESS and kept in-frame rearrangements with V and J called. Such tables lack part of the clones; where checked against another copy, unresolved V genes explain under half of the gap, and the rest is unexplained. D and trimming were read from the DNA, whereas the V and J calls and clone size are those reported in that table. Counted in this sample were about 100,000 clones; around 74% of them appeared once. Jointly, the top ten make up 1.5% to 2% of the sample.

The receptor chain draws on TRBV6-5 and TRBJ1-2; the D gene identity is not certain. Sequenced: PBMCs. The clonotype originates from a woman between 40 and 50 years old in good health and CMV-seronegative. The encoded CDR3 is CASRRGAGGSYTF. The DNA is as follows: TGTGCCAGCAGGCGGGGTGCAGGTGGGAGCTACACCTTC.